The 32 T cell receptor beta chains presented below share a single source sample, sequenced in a study of blood T cell repertoires in COVID-19 (dated by TCRdb to about 2020). The receptor library was made with the immunoSEQ multiplex PCR assay. TCRdb mirrors the immuneACCESS table, restricted to in-frame sequences. Some clones are absent from its copies; in checked studies, under half trace to an unresolved V gene, and the reason for the others is unknown. Present in this sample are 95,000 to 150,000 clones, approximately 92% of which were seen just once. Jointly, the top ten make up around a quarter of the sample. The sample was peripheral blood. These receptors were obtained from a man in his 70s with active or convalescent COVID-19.

V and J are TRBV13 and TRBJ2-7; 8 positions match TRBD2. The CDR3 is 15 residues long. Germline V gene lookup returns CDR1 PRHDT and CDR2 FYEKMQ (reference sequence). The CDR3 protein is CPTRSGGGLTYEQYF. CDR3 in DNA: TGTCCCACCAGGTCCGGGGGGGGGTTAACCTACGAGCAGTACTTC.

The rearrangement uses TRBV13 and TRBJ1-5; 11 bases are shared with TRBD1. The CDR3 is made up of 16 amino acids. V lost 5 bases and J lost 5; bases outside the gene matches: 8. The germline CDR1 and CDR2 sequences are PRHDT and FYEKMQ (reference sequence). Here the CDR3 reads CASSRGGQGVDQPQHF. DNA of the CDR3: TGTGCCAGCAGCCGGGGGGGACAGGGGGTGGATCAGCCCCAGCATTTT.

V and J are TRBV5-1 and TRBJ2-7; 8 bases map to TRBD1. The CDR3 runs 14 residues. V lost 3 bases, J lost 3 bases, and 5 bases stayed unmatched. Germline V gene sequence: CDR1 SGHRS, CDR2 YFSETQ. CDR3 sequence reads: CASSSGQASYEQYF. In nucleotides, the CDR3 is TGCGCCAGCAGCTCGGGACAGGCGAGCTACGAGCAGTACTTC.

The rearrangement links TRBV19 to TRBJ1-5; D is unresolved. This CDR3 contains 17 residues. Germline V gene lookup returns CDR1 LNHDA and CDR2 SQIVND (reference sequence). The V gene lost 0 bases and the J gene lost 5 bases, with 17 bases spanning the gap. Written as DNA, the CDR3 is TGTGCCAGTAGTATAGATCATGAAGGTCCTGGGCATCAGCCCCAGCATTTT. Translation: CASSIDHEGPGHQPQHF.

The gene calls are TRBV5-1 and TRBJ2-1; 7 positions match TRBD2. Germline CDR1 and CDR2: SGHRS and YFSETQ. V trimming: 4 bases; J trimming: 2 bases; junction bases outside the gene matches: 6. This CDR3 has 15 amino acids. This chain's CDR3 is CASSGEAGPYNEQFF. In nucleotides, the CDR3 is TGCGCCAGCAGCGGAGAAGCGGGGCCCTACAATGAGCAGTTCTTC.

The chain uses TRBV2 and TRBJ1-4; D uncertain. The germline gives CDR1 SNHLY, CDR2 FYNNEI. V lost 5 bases, J lost 4 bases, and 14 bases lay in between. The CDR3 is 15 amino acids. The CDR3 DNA is TGTGCCAGCAGTCTGAATGTGCCGGGTAATGAAAAACTGTTTTTT. Translating it yields CASSLNVPGNEKLFF.

V and J are TRBV28 and TRBJ1-5, with 8 bases identical to TRBD1. The CDR3 has 16 residues. V gave up 3 bases and J gave up 5 bases; unmatched junction bases: 9. The germline V gene has CDR1 MDHEN and CDR2 SYDVKM. CDR3 amino acids: CASSFVDRVVDQPQHF. The DNA for the CDR3 is TGTGCCAGCAGTTTTGTGGACAGGGTCGTAGATCAGCCCCAGCATTTT.

The V gene is TRBV6-5, the J gene TRBJ2-7; a weak D match, TRBD1 (7 bases). V was clipped by 6 bases and J by 4 bases, with 16 bases between them. Germline assignment: CDR1 MNHEY and CDR2 SVGAGI. This CDR3 has 14 amino acids. The CDR3 loop reads CASRTGGQLYEQYF. CDR3 bases: TGTGCCAGCAGAACCGGGGGACAGTTATACGAGCAGTACTTC.

The genes are TRBV18 and TRBJ2-3, with 8 bases that match TRBD2. The CDR3 spans 14 residues. V lost 6 bases, J lost 3 bases, and 5 bases stayed unmatched. Germline CDR1 and CDR2: KGHSH and LQKENI. The DNA for the CDR3 is TGTGCCAGCTCCCGCGGGAGGCCGACAGATACGCAGTATTTT. Translated, it gives CASSRGRPTDTQYF.

This rearrangement joins TRBV5-4 to TRBJ1-5, with 7 bases aligning to TRBD1. The CDR3 is made up of 15 amino acids. V lost 4 bases and J lost 7; bases outside the gene matches: 11. Germline V gene data show CDR1 as SGHNT and CDR2 as YYREEE (reference sequence). The CDR3 reads CASSQGGSSDQPQHF. CDR3 nucleotides: TGTGCCAGCAGCCAGGGGGGTAGCTCGGACCAGCCCCAGCATTTT.

The chain carries TRBV28 and TRBJ2-7, with 7 bases identical to TRBD1. Germline CDR1 MDHEN, CDR2 SYDVKM. The V segment lost 2 bases and the J segment 0 bases; nucleotides outside the gene matches: 7. The CDR3 totals 16 residues. The CDR3 DNA reads as TGTGCCAGCAGTTTACGGGGACAGATGAGCTCCTACGAGCAGTACTTC. It translates to CASSLRGQMSSYEQYF.

V is TRBV5-1 and J is TRBJ1-3, with unresolved D. The germline V gene has CDR1 SGHRS and CDR2 YFSETQ. The V end lost 0 bases, the J end lost 0 bases, and 7 bases lay between the germline ends. The CDR3 totals 15 residues. The CDR3 bases are TGCGCCAGCAGCTTGGCCGGGAGCTCTGGAAACACCATATATTTT. Residues: CASSLAGSSGNTIYF.

V gene TRBV7-2 combines with J gene TRBJ1-4; TRBD1 matches at 7 bases. V lost 6 bases and J lost 2; bases outside the gene matches: 9. There are 16 residues in the CDR3. CDR1 is SGHTA, CDR2 FQGNSA, per germline. The CDR3 sequence is CASRKQTGDTNEKLFF. The CDR3 nucleotides read TGTGCCAGCAGGAAACAAACAGGGGACACTAATGAAAAACTGTTTTTT.

The chain couples TRBV5-1 to TRBJ2-6, with TRBD1 matching 7 bases. Germline V gene lookup returns CDR1 SGHRS and CDR2 YFSETQ. The CDR3 contains 18 residues. After removal of 1 base from V and 4 bases from J, the junction contained 11 bases not matched to a gene. The CDR3 reads CASSLTGVASAGANVLTF. Here the CDR3 DNA reads TGCGCCAGCAGCTTGACAGGGGTGGCTTCCGCCGGGGCCAACGTCCTGACTTTC.

The gene calls are TRBV11-3 and TRBJ2-1, with 15 bases aligning to TRBD2. The V and J ends lost 4 bases and 6 bases, in that order; junction bases with no gene match: 4. Germline loops: CDR1 SGHNT, CDR2 YENEEA. The CDR3 is made up of 16 amino acids. CDR3 region: CASSSGTSGRSNEQFF. The DNA of the CDR3 is TGTGCCAGCAGCTCCGGGACTAGCGGGAGGTCCAATGAGCAGTTCTTC.

This sequence joins TRBV28 and TRBJ1-3, with D tentatively TRBD1 (6 bases). Germline V gene sequence: CDR1 MDHEN, CDR2 SYDVKM. Deletions cut 3 bases from V and 0 bases from J, with 12 bases between. The CDR3 is 16 residues long. The CDR3 is CASSLGGGASGNTIYF. The CDR3 coding sequence is TGTGCCAGCAGTTTGGGGGGGGGCGCCTCTGGAAACACCATATATTTT.

Concerning this clone itself: This sample also contains other DNA sequences that code for the same CDR3. The J gene is TRBJ1-1, the V gene TRBV28, with D possibly matching TRBD1 (6 bases). This CDR3 spans 13 amino acids. The V and J ends lost 4 bases and 1 base respectively, with 7 bases between them. CDR1 is MDHEN, CDR2 SYDVKM, per germline. The CDR3 sequence: CASSSGQNTEAFF. The CDR3 DNA reads TGTGCCAGCAGTTCGGGACAGAACACTGAAGCTTTCTTT.

CDR3 nucleotide sequence: TGTGCCAGCAGTCACGGGGGGCTGAACACTGAAGCTTTCTTT. Translating gives CASSHGGLNTEAFF. The rearrangement joins TRBV28 to TRBJ1-1; D is possibly TRBD1 (6 bases). The CDR3 runs 14 residues. CDR1 and CDR2 from the germline V gene are MDHEN and SYDVKM. Deletions cut 5 bases from V and 0 bases from J, with 10 bases between.

This rearrangement joins TRBV11-3 to TRBJ1-1, with D tentatively TRBD1 (5 bases). Germline V lookup: CDR1 SGHNT, CDR2 YENEEA. The CDR3 has 13 residues. V gave up 4 bases and J gave up 5 bases, with 11 bases separating them. The CDR3 coding sequence is TGTGCCAGCAGCTCATATGGGGGGACTGAAGCTTTCTTT. This gives the protein CASSSYGGTEAFF.

The chain couples TRBV9 to TRBJ1-2, with a weak D call TRBD1 (6 bases). Trimming removed 3 bases at V and 4 bases at J, with 10 bases between. CDR1 and CDR2 from the germline V gene are SGDLS and YYNGEE. This CDR3 has 13 residues. CDR3 in DNA: TGTGCCAGCAGCGCTGGGGGCAGCTATGGCTACACCTTC. Amino acid sequence: CASSAGGSYGYTF.

The rearrangement joins TRBV19 to TRBJ2-5; 8 bases fit TRBD2. CDR1 is LNHDA, CDR2 SQIVND, per germline (reference sequence). This CDR3 spans 15 amino acids. J lost 0 bases, V lost 1 base, and 1 base had no gene match. The CDR3 spells CASSIGGRYQETQYF. DNA of the CDR3: TGTGCCAGTAGTATAGGCGGGAGGTACCAAGAGACCCAGTACTTC. Supplemented by reference TRBV19 and TRBJ2-5, the full variable domain reads DGGITQSPKYLFRKEGQNVTLSCEQNLNHDAMYWYRQDPGQGLRLIYYSQIVNDFQKGDIAEGYSVSREKKESFPLTVTSAQKNPTAFYLCASSIGGRYQETQYFGPGTRLLVL.

The chain carries TRBV5-1 and TRBJ1-3; D is possibly TRBD1 (5 bases). The CDR3 spans 17 residues. CDR1 is SGHRS, CDR2 YFSETQ, per germline. Trimming took off 3 bases at V and 0 bases at J, with 16 bases between the two ends. The CDR3 sequence: CASSWGVIPDSGNTIYF. The DNA of the CDR3 is TGCGCCAGCAGCTGGGGGGTGATTCCGGACTCTGGAAACACCATATATTTT.

The chain recombines TRBV6-1 with TRBJ2-7; 8 nucleotides line up with TRBD1. The V gene's germline CDR1 is MNHNS and CDR2 SASEGT. The junction had 7 bases not matched to a gene; V was cut back by 2 bases and J by 10 bases. This CDR3 region has 13 residues. CDR3 bases: TGTGCCAGCAGTGAACCTGACAGGGGCCGTCAGTACTTC. Translating gives CASSEPDRGRQYF.

The J gene is TRBJ2-2, the V gene TRBV10-1; a weak D match, TRBD1 (5 bases). The CDR3 consists of 14 residues. Germline V lookup: CDR1 WNHNN, CDR2 SYGVQD (reference sequence). Trimming took off 3 bases at V and 4 bases at J, with 9 bases between the two ends. Here the CDR3 DNA reads TGCGCCAGCAGTGAAAGGGGTATCACCGGGGAGCTGTTTTTT. As protein: CASSERGITGELFF.

The chain carries TRBV6-6 and TRBJ1-2; a weak D match, TRBD1 (5 bases). CDR1 and CDR2 (germline): MNHNY, SVGAGI (reference sequence). The CDR3 loop spans 14 amino acids. Deletions cut 5 bases from V and 1 base from J, with 11 bases between. The CDR3 region is CASSRTDNNYGYTF. For the CDR3, the DNA is TGTGCCAGCAGTAGAACGGACAATAACTATGGCTACACCTTC.

The V and J genes are TRBV11-1 and TRBJ2-5; D is possibly TRBD1 (5 bases). V lost 1 base, J lost 5 bases, and 8 bases lay in between. The length of the CDR3 is 13 residues. Germline V gene sequence: CDR1 SGHAT, CDR2 FQDESV (reference sequence). The DNA of the CDR3 is TGTGCCAGCAGCTTAGGACAGCTCGAGACCCAGTACTTC. Amino acids: CASSLGQLETQYF.

The chain couples TRBV5-6 to TRBJ2-7; weak D call: TRBD2 (7 bases). V was cut by 2 bases and J by 6 bases, with 21 bases left in between. The germline CDR1 and CDR2 sequences are SGHDT and YYEEEE. The CDR3 is made up of 16 amino acids. The CDR3, as DNA: TGTGCCAGCAGCTTACCCCGACTGGGGGGGCCGGGCGAGCAGTACTTC. Translated, it gives CASSLPRLGGPGEQYF.

The chain recombines TRBV14 with TRBJ1-3; maybe TRBD1 (6 bases). This CDR3 is 15 amino acids long. Germline values: CDR1 SGHDN, CDR2 FVKESK. V lost 1 base to trimming and J lost 3 bases, with 10 bases between them. CDR3 nucleotide sequence: TGTGCCAGCAGCCAAGGCAGGGGTTATGGAAACACCATATATTTT. Translation gives CASSQGRGYGNTIYF.

This clone was observed once. The rearrangement uses TRBV28 and TRBJ1-4; TRBD1 matches 7 bases. The CDR3 covers 15 residues. Germline V CDR1 and CDR2: MDHEN, SYDVKM. Trimming cost V 4 bases and J 5 bases; bases outside gene matches: 7. The CDR3 here is CASSSPMTGNEKLFF. DNA of the CDR3: TGTGCCAGCAGTTCCCCCATGACAGGGAATGAAAAACTGTTTTTT.

This chain connects TRBV11-1 to TRBJ2-1, with D tentatively TRBD2 (6 bases). Trimming left V 2 bases short and J 2 bases short, with 10 bases between. CDR3 length: 15 amino acids. Germline V gene sequence: CDR1 SGHAT, CDR2 FQDESV (reference sequence). The CDR3 DNA sequence: TGTGCCAGCAGCTTATTCGGGGGAGCCTACAATGAGCAGTTCTTC. This encodes CASSLFGGAYNEQFF.

This sequence joins TRBV19 and TRBJ1-2; D is ambiguous. CDR3 length: 15 residues. Germline CDR1 reads LNHDA; CDR2 reads SQIVND (reference sequence). Trimming pared 5 bases from V and 1 base from J, leaving 14 bases between. CDR3 DNA sequence: TGTGCCAGTAGTGGTTCTATTCCCCGTAACTATGGCTACACCTTC. It translates to CASSGSIPRNYGYTF.

J is TRBJ2-7 and V is TRBV2; D is unclear. The CDR3 is 11 amino acids. Trimming pared 5 bases from V and 4 bases from J, leaving 6 bases between. CDR1 SNHLY and CDR2 FYNNEI come from the germline V gene. CDR3 protein: CASSQDYEQYF. CDR3 DNA sequence: TGTGCCAGCAGTCAGGATTACGAGCAGTACTTC.